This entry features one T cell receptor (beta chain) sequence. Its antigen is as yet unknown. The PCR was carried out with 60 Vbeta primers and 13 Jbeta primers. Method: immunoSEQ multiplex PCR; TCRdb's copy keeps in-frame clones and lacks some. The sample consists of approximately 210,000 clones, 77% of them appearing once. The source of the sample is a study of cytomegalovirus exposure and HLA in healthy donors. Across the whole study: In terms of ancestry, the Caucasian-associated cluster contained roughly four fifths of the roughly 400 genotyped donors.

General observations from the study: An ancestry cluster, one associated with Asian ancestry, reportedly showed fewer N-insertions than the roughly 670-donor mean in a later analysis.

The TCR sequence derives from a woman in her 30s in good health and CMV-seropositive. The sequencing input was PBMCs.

The CDR3 nucleotides read TGCGCCAGCAGTGCTAGCGGGAGAGATACGCAGTATTTT. Its protein is CASSASGRDTQYF. The V call is TRBV5-1, the J call TRBJ2-3; 10 nucleotides agree with TRBD2. With V trimmed by 5 bases and J by 5 bases, 2 bases remained unmatched. The CDR3 spans 13 residues. From germline, CDR1 is SGHRS and CDR2 YFSETQ.